These 5 T cell receptor beta chains originate from one sample sequenced in a study of early T cells in non-severe SARS-CoV-2 infection (dated by TCRdb to the early 2020s). Library preparation employed 5' RACE. Sequenced on a NextSeq 500. Through fastp at Q25 and MiXCR, TCRdb rebuilt clones from the public reads, retaining in-frame beta chains. When rows share a CDR3 protein, they turn into one entry using the most common DNA and genes. The table for this sample lists roughly 75,000 distinct CDR3 sequences; roughly 9.4% of them were counted only once. 4.8% of the sample is held by the ten biggest clonotypes. Sequencing used whole blood. The receptors were gathered from an adult who was a healthcare worker with PCR-confirmed SARS-CoV-2 infection or an uninfected control (not recorded which).

The table lists this clonotype with a few counts. The chain recombines TRBV7-4 with TRBJ2-5, with D possibly TRBD2 on 5 matching bases. The CDR3 sequence is 17 residues long. V lost 4 bases and J 2 bases, leaving 20 bases between the germline ends. Germline V gives CDR1 SGHVT, CDR2 SQSDAQ. CDR3 region: CASSSLLLSVPQETQYF. The CDR3 DNA sequence: TGTGCCAGCAGCTCACTCCTACTTAGCGTACCACAAGAGACCCAGTACTTC. Complete variable domain (other parts from reference TRBV7-4 and TRBJ2-5): GAGVSQSPRYKVAKRGRDVALRCDSISGHVTLYWYRQTLGQGSEVLTYSQSDAQRDKSGRPSGRFSAERPERSVSTLKIQRTEQGDSAVYLCASSSLLLSVPQETQYFGPGTRLLVL.

As concerns this clonotype: A junction boundary mismatches the germline segment, possibly from a read error. The J gene is TRBJ2-1, the V gene TRBV20-1, with TRBD1 matching 10 bases. The CDR3 is 15 residues long. Germline V CDR1 and CDR2: DFQATT, SNEGSKA (reference sequence). The CDR3 sequence is CSAMTGGNLINKQFF. The CDR3 bases are TGCAGTGCAATGACAGGGGGCAATTTAATCAATAAGCAGTTCTTC.

This clonotype has at least ten counts. V and J are TRBV5-1 and TRBJ2-7; possibly TRBD1 or TRBD2 for D (5 bases each). Trimming cost V 3 bases and J 2 bases, with 15 bases left between them. This CDR3 contains 15 residues. Germline V gives CDR1 SGHRS, CDR2 YFSETQ. The CDR3 here is CASSWGAGFTYEQYF. The CDR3 DNA follows: TGCGCCAGCAGCTGGGGAGCAGGGTTCACCTACGAGCAGTACTTC.

The sample holds a few counts of this clonotype. This chain links TRBV6-1 with TRBJ2-3, with TRBD2 matching 9 bases. The ends lost 2 bases at V and 4 bases at J; junction bases unmatched: 4. This CDR3 comprises 15 residues. The germline CDR1 and CDR2 sequences are MNHNS and SASEGT. The CDR3 spells CASSEREREADTQYF. The CDR3 DNA sequence: TGTGCCAGCAGTGAAAGAGAGCGGGAGGCAGATACGCAGTATTTT.

The gene calls are TRBV27 and TRBJ2-7; D call uncertain. CDR3 length: 13 amino acids. V shed 0 bases and J shed 1 base, with 4 bases lying between them. Germline CDR1 is MNHEY and CDR2 is SMNVEV (reference sequence). The CDR3 DNA reads as TGTGCCAGCAGTTTATCTGTTTCCTACGAGCAGTACTTC. As protein: CASSLSVSYEQYF.